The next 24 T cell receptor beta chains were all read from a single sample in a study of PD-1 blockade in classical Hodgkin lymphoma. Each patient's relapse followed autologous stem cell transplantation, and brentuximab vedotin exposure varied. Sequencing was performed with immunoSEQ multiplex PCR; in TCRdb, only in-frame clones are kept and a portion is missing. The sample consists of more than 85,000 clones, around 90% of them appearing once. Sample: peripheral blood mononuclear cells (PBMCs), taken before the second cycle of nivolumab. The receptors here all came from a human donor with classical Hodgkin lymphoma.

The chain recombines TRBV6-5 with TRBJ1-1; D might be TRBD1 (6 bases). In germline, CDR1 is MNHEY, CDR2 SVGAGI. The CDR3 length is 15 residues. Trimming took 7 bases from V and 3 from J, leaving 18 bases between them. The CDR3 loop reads CASIKGGGADTEAFF. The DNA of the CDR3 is TGTGCCAGCATCAAGGGGGGGGGCGCGGACACTGAAGCTTTCTTT.

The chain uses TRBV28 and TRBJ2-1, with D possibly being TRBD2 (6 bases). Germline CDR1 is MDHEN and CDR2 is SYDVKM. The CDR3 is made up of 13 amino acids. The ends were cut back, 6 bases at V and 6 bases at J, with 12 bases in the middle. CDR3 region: CASRLLASNEQFF. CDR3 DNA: TGTGCCAGCAGGTTACTAGCTTCCAATGAGCAGTTCTTC.

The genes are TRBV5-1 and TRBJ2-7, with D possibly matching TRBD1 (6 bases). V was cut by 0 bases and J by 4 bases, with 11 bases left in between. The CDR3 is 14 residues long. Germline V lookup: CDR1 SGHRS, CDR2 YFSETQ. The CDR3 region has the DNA TGCGCCAGCAGCTTGGAACAGGGTCGGTACGAGCAGTACTTC. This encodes CASSLEQGRYEQYF.

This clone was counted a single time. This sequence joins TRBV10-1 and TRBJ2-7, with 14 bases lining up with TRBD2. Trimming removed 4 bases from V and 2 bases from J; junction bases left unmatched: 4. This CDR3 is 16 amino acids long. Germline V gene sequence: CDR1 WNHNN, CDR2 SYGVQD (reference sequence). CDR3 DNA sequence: TGCGCCAGCAGTGGGGGACTAGCGGGAGACCCCTACGAGCAGTACTTC. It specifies CASSGGLAGDPYEQYF.

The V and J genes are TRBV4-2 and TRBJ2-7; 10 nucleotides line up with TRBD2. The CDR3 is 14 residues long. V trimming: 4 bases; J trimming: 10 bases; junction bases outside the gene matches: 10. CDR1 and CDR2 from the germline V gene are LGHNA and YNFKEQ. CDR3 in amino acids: CASSPGGLALSQYF. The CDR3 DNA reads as TGTGCCAGCAGCCCGGGGGGACTAGCGCTCTCTCAGTACTTC.

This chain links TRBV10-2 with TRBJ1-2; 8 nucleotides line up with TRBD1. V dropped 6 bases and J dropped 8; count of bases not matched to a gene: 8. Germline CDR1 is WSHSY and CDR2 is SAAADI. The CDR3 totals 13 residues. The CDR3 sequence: CASSGQGLRGYTF. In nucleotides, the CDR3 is TGCGCCAGCAGCGGACAGGGACTACGGGGCTACACCTTC.

CDR3 sequence reads: CASSSLNRIYGYTF. As DNA, the CDR3 is TGTGCCAGCAGTTCGCTTAACAGAATCTATGGCTACACCTTC. The V gene is TRBV27, the J gene TRBJ1-2, with D uncertain. The CDR3 spans 14 residues. V was clipped by 4 bases and J by 4 bases, with 13 bases between them. Germline-derived CDR1 and CDR2 are MNHEY and SMNVEV (reference sequence).

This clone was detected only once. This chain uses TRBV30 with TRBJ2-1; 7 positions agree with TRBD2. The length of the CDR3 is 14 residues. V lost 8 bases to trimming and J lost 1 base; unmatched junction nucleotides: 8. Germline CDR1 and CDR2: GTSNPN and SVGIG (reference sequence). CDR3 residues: CAHSKRESYNEQFF. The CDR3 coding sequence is TGTGCCCACAGTAAGCGGGAATCCTACAATGAGCAGTTCTTC.

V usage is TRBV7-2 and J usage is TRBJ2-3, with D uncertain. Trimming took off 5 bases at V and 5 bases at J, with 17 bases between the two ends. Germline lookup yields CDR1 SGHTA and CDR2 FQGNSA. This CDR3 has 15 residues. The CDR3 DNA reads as TGTGCCAGCAGCCTAAGGGATTGGGTTGAAGATACGCAGTATTTT. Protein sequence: CASSLRDWVEDTQYF.

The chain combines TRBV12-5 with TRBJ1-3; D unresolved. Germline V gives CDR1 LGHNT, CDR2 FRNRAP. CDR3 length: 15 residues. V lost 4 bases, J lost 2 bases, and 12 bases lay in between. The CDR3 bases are TGTGCTAGTGGTTCCGACCGGGGTCCTGGAAACACCATATATTTT. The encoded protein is CASGSDRGPGNTIYF.

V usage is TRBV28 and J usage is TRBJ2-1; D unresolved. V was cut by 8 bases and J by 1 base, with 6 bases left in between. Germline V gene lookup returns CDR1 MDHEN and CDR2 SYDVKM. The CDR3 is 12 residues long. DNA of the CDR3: TGTGCCAGCCTTGGGTCCTACAATGAGCAGTTCTTC. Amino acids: CASLGSYNEQFF.

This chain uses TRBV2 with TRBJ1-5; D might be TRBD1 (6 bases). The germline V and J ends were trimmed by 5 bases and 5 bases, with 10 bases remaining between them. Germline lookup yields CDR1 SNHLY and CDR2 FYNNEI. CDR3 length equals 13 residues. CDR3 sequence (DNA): TGTGCCAGCAGTACCTCAGGGGATCAGCCCCAGCATTTT. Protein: CASSTSGDQPQHF.

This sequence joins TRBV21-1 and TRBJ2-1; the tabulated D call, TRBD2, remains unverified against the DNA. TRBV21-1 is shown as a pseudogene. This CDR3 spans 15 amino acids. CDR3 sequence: CASLLAGGRFSEQFF. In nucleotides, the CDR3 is TGTGCCAGCCTCCTAGCGGGAGGCAGATTCAGTGAGCAGTTCTTC.

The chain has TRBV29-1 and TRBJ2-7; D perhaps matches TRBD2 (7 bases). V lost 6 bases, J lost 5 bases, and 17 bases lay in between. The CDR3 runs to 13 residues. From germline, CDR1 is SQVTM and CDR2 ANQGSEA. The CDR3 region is CSVRDHGGHEQYF. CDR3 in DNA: TGCAGCGTGAGGGACCACGGGGGGCACGAGCAGTACTTC.

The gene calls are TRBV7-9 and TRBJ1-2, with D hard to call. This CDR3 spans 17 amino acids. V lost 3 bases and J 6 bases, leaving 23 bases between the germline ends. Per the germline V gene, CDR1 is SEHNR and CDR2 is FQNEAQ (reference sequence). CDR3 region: CASSFSGGGPRSDGYTF. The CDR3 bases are TGTGCCAGCAGCTTTTCGGGCGGTGGGCCCCGGTCGGATGGCTACACCTTC.

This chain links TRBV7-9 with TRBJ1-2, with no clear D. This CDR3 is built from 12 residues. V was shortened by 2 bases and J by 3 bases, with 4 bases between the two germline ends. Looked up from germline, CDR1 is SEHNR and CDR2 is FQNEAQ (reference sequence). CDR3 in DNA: TGTGCCAGCAGCTTACAGGACTATGGCTACACCTTC. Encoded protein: CASSLQDYGYTF.

The CDR3 DNA follows: TGTGCCAGCAGTTTATATTGGCAGGGACCTGAAGCTTTCTTT. Translated, it gives CASSLYWQGPEAFF. The chain is built from TRBV27 and TRBJ1-1, with a possible D match to TRBD1 (5 bases). The germline gives CDR1 MNHEY, CDR2 SMNVEV (reference sequence). Trimming took 1 base from V and 6 from J, leaving 12 bases between them. This CDR3 has 14 amino acids.

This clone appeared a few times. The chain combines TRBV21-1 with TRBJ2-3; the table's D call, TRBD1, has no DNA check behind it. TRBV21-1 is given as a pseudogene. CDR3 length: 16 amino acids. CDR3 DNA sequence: TGTGCCAGCAGCAAATGGGCAGGGGCGGGCACAGATACGCAGTATTTT. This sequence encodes CASSKWAGAGTDTQYF.

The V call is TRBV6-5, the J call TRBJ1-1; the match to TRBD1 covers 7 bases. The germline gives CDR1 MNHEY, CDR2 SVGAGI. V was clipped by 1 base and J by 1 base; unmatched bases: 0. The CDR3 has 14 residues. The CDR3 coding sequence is TGTGCCAGCAGTTACTGGACAGGGAACACTGAAGCTTTCTTT. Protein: CASSYWTGNTEAFF.

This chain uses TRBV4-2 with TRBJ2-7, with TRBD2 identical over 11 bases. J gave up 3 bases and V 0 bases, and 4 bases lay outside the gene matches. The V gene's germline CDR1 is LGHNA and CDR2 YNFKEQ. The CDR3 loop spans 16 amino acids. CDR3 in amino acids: CASSQDPTSGGYEQYF. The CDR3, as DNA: TGTGCCAGCAGCCAAGATCCCACTAGCGGGGGCTACGAGCAGTACTTC.

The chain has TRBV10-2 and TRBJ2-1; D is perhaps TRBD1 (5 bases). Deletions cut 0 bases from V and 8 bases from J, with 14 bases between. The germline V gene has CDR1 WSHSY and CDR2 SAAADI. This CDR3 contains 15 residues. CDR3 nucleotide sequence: TGCGCCAGCAGTGAGTCGACGGGCAGGGTCGATGAGCAGTTCTTC. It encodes CASSESTGRVDEQFF.

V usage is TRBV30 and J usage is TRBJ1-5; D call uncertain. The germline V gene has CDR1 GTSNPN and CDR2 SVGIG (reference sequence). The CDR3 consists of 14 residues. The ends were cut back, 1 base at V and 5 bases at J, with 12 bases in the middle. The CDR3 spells CAWSGPHSDQPQHF. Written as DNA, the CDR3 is TGTGCCTGGAGTGGCCCTCACTCCGATCAGCCCCAGCATTTT.

CDR3 sequence: CASSINSRQGENGYTF. The CDR3 DNA sequence: TGTGCCAGTAGTATAAATTCCCGGCAGGGCGAGAATGGCTACACCTTC. The J gene is TRBJ1-2, the V gene TRBV19; tentatively, D is TRBD1 (5 bases). The CDR3 sequence is 16 residues long. Germline CDR1 reads LNHDA; CDR2 reads SQIVND (reference sequence). V was trimmed by 2 bases and J by 6 bases, leaving 19 bases between them.

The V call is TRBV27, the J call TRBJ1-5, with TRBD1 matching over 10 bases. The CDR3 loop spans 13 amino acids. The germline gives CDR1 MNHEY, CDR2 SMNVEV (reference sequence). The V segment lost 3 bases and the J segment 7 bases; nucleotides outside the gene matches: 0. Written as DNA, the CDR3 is TGTGCCAGCAGTTTGGGACAGGGGCAGCCCCAGCATTTT. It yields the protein CASSLGQGQPQHF.